This T cell receptor beta chain was profiled in a study of blood T cells in healthy people across ages (dated by TCRdb to the mid-2010s). In the study overall: In model experiments, template switching captured about one uniquely barcoded TCR beta cDNA molecule for every two T cells. Age-related changes in TCR beta repertoire diversity were measured in the study by deep sequencing normalized with unique cDNA molecular identifiers. Donors were grouped into four age groups: young (average 16 years), middle-aged (39), aged (approximately 58) and long-lived (about 90). To avoid experimental bias, donors of different ages were randomly spread across the sequencing lanes. Two additional independent replicas of 1 million unique cDNA reads from the same blood draw were analyzed for two donors (one aged 18 to 30 and one aged 80 or older).

From cysteine to phenylalanine, the CDR3 is 18 amino acids long. The DNA shown is the 54-base CDR3, in frame from base 1. Trimming at the junction amounts to 2 bases on V and 6 bases on J, and the germline ends lie 25 bases apart. Per the germline V gene, MGHRA is the CDR1 and YSYEKL is the CDR2. Comments on this clonotype: Which antigen it targets is not known. Qualities for individual bases were not recorded, and no much larger clone is one base off.

Donors were a few dozen systemically healthy Caucasian individuals from Russia aged about 6 to 100 years. About 9.8 milliliters of peripheral blood were drawn from each donor into EDTA-treated Vacutainer tubes. PBMCs were isolated by Ficoll-Paque density-gradient centrifugation, with at least 6 million obtained per sample. Trizol reagent was used to extract total RNA from PBMCs, with at least 6 micrograms per sample. For every donor, flow cytometry on a PBMC aliquot measured the percentage of naive CD45RAhigh/CD27high T cells. Paper-wide results and their limitations: Because donor CMV infection status was unknown, age-related changes in expanded clonotypes were potentially confounded. Observed TCR beta diversity per million T cells fell roughly linearly with age, and a significant reduction was already apparent by age about 43. Because profiling used bulk unsorted PBMCs, naive and antigen-experienced compartments could not be compared conclusively. Compared with the aged group, the long-lived group had more naive CD4+ T cells, fewer expanded clones and increased TCR diversity, a pattern suggesting age selection. The percentage of naive T cells measured by flow cytometry correlated strongly with observed TCR beta diversity. Estimates of total diversity from one million sequenced T cells were regarded as lower bounds and underestimates.

Libraries were made using 5' RACE. TCRdb shows the sequencer as Illumina HiSeq 2500. A second PCR of roughly 7 to 11 cycles was performed with a sample-barcoded 5' primer and a J-beta primer mix. Each TCR beta cDNA molecule received a unique molecular identifier from a template-switch 5' adaptor carrying 12 random nucleotides. At least 2.5 million CDR3-containing paired-end reads were obtained from each sample. First-strand cDNA was synthesized from all RNA with the Mint cDNA synthesis kit, primed by a TRBC-specific oligonucleotide. Following uracil-DNA glycosylase treatment, a first 18-cycle PCR with universal primers M1SS and BC2_uni_R was performed on all cDNA. Under the source paper's analysis protocol: Each sample was normalized by randomly selecting 1 million high-quality reads, each carrying a distinct molecular identifier. Instead of being binned into consensus sequences, reads with shared molecular identifiers were discarded. MiTCR, with a Q25 quality threshold and the strictest error-elimination algorithm, was used for CDR3 identification, clonotype clustering and error correction. A nonparametric unseen species model using Euler transformation provided a lower-bound estimate of total TCR beta diversity. In-frame beta chains were kept once TCRdb had trimmed the public reads at Q25 with fastp and called clones with MiXCR. CDR3 protein duplicates are merged, each entry listing the most common genes and DNA. These V and J calls originate from TCRdb's pipeline instead of the authors' own analysis. This sample has 1.4 million or so distinct CDR3 sequences in its table, and roughly two fifths of those were observed once. The leading ten clones occupy over 3.5% of the sample.

This clonotype was obtained from a woman between 18 and 29 years old in good health. The sequencing sample was made of blood. The chain joins TRBV4-1 to TRBJ1-2; TRBD1 could be the D gene, as 6 bases match. The CDR3 sequence is CASSQSPTFGQRQDGYTF. The nucleotides are TGCGCCAGCAGCCAAAGTCCTACCTTCGGACAGCGCCAAGATGGCTACACCTTC.